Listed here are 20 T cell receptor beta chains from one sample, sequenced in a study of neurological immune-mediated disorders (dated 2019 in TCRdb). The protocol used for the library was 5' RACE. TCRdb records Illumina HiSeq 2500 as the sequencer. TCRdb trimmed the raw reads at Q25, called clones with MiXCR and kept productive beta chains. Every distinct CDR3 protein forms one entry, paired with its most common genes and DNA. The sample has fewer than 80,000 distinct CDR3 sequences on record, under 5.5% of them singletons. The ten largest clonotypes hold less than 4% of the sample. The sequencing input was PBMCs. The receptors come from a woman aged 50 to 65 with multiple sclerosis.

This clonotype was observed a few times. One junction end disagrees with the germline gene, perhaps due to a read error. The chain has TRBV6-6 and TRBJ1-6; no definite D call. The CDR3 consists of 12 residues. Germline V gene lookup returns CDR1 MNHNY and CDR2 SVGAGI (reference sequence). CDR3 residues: CASSSQGGPLNF. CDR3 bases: TGTGCCAGCAGTTCTCAAGGTGGACCCCTCAACTTT.

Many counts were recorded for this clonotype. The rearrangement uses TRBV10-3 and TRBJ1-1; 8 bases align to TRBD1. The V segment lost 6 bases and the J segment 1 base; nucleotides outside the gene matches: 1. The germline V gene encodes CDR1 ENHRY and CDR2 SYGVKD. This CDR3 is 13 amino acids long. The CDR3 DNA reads TGTGCCATCAGGGGGACAGGGAACACTGAAGCTTTCTTT. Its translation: CAIRGTGNTEAFF.

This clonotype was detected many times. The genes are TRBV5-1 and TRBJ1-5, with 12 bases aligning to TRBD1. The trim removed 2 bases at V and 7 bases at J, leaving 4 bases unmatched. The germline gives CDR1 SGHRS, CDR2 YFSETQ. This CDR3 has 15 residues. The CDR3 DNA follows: TGCGCCAGCAGCTTATCCGGGACAGGGGGCCAGCCCCAGCATTTT. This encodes CASSLSGTGGQPQHF.

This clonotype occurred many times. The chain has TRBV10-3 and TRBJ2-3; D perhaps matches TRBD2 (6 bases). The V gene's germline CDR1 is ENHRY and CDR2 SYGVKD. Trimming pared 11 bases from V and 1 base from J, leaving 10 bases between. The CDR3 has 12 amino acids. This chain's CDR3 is CASGTGTDTQYF. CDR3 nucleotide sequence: TGTGCCTCTGGGACTGGCACAGATACGCAGTATTTT.

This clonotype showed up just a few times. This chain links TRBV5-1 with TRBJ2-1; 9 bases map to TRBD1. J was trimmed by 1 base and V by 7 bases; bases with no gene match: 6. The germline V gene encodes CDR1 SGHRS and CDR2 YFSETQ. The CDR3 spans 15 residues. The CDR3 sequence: CASQTGGGSYNEQFF. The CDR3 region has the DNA TGCGCCAGCCAGACAGGGGGTGGATCCTACAATGAGCAGTTCTTC. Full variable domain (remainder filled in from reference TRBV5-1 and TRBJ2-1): KAGVTQTPRYLIKTRGQQVTLSCSPISGHRSVSWYQQTPGQGLQFLFEYFSETQRNKGNFPGRFSGRQFSNSRSEMNVSTLELGDSALYLCASQTGGGSYNEQFFGPGTRLTVL.

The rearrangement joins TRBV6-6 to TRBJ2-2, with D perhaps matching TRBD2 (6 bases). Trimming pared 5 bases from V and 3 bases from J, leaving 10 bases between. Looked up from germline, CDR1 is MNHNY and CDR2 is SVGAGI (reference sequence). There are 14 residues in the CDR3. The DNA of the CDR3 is TGTGCCAGCAGTAATTGGGGGGACACCGGGGAGCTGTTTTTT. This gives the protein CASSNWGDTGELFF.

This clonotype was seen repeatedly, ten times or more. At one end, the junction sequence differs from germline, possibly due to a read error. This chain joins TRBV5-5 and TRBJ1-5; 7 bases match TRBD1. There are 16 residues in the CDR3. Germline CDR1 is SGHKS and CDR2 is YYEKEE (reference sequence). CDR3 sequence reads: CASSFGTAGTNQPQNF. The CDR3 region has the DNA TGTGCCAGCAGCTTTGGGACAGCGGGCACGAACCAGCCCCAGAATTTT. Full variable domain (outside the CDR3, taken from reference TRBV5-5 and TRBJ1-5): DAGVTQSPTHLIKTRGQQVTLRCSPISGHKSVSWYQQVLGQGPQFIFQYYEKEERGRGNFPDRFSARQFPNYSSELNVNALLLGDSALYLCASSFGTAGTNQPQNFGDGTRLSIL.

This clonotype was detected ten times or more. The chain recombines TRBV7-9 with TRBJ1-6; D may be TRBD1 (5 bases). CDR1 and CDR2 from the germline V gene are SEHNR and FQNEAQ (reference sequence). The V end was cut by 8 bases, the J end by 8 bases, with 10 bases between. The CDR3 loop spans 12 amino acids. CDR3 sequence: CASVVGDSPLHF. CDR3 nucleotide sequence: TGTGCCAGCGTCGTAGGGGATTCACCCCTCCACTTT. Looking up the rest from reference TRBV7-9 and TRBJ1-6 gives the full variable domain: DTGVSQNPRHKITKRGQNVTFRCDPISEHNRLYWYRQTLGQGPEFLTYFQNEAQLEKSRLLSDRFSAERPKGSFSTLEIQRTEQGDSAMYLCASVVGDSPLHFGNGTRLTVT.

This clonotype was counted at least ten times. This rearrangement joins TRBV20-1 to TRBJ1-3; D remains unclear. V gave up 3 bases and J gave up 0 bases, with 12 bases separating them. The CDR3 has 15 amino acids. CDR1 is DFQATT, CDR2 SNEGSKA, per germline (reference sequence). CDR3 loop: CSASKDIYSGNTIYF. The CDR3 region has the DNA TGCAGTGCTAGTAAGGATATCTACTCTGGAAACACCATATATTTT.

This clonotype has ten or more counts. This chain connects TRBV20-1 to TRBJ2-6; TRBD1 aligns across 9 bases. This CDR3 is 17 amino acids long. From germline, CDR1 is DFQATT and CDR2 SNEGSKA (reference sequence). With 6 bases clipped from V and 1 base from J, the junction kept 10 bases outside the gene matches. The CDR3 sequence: CSADTGTGFSGANVLTF. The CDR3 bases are TGCAGTGCAGATACCGGGACAGGGTTTTCTGGGGCCAACGTCCTGACTTTC.

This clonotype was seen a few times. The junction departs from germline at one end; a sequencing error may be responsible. This chain's CDR3 is CASSQGAGDSPLNF. In nucleotides, the CDR3 is TGTGCCAGCAGCCAAGGGGCAGGGGATTCACCCCTCAACTTT. This sequence joins TRBV3-1 and TRBJ1-6; TRBD1 is a possible D gene (6 bases). CDR1 LGHDT and CDR2 YNNKEL come from the germline V gene (reference sequence). This CDR3 comprises 14 residues.

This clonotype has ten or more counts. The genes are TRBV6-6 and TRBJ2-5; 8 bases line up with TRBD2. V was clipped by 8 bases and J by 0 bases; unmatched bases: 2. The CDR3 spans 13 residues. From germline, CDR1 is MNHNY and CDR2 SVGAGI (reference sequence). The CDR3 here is CASQTSDQETQYF. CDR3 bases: TGTGCCAGCCAGACTAGCGACCAAGAGACCCAGTACTTC.

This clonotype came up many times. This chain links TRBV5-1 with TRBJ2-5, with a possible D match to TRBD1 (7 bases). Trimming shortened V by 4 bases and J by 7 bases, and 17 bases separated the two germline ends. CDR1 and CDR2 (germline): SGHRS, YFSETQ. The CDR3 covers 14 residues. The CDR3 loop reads CASSLTGPEGTQYF. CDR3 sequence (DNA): TGCGCCAGCAGCCTGACAGGGCCGGAGGGGACCCAGTACTTC.

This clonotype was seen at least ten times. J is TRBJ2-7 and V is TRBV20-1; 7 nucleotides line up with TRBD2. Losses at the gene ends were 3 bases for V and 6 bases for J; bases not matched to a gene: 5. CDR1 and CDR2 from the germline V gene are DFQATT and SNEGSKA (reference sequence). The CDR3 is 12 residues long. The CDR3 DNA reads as TGCAGTGCTAGGGACCGACTAGCCGAGCAGTACTTC. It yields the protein CSARDRLAEQYF.

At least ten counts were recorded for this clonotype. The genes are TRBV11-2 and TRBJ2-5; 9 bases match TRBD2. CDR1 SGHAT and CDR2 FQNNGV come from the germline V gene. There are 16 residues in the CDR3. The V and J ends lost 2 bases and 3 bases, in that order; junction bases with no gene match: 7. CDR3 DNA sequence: TGTGCCAGCAGCTTAACCATTAGCGGGGGCGAAGAGACCCAGTACTTC. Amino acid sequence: CASSLTISGGEETQYF.

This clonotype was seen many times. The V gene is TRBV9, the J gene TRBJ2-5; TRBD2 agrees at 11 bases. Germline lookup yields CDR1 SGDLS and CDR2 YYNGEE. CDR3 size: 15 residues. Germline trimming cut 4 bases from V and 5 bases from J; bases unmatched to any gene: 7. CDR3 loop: CASSSLAGEVETQYF. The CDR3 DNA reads TGTGCCAGCAGCTCACTAGCGGGGGAGGTGGAGACCCAGTACTTC.

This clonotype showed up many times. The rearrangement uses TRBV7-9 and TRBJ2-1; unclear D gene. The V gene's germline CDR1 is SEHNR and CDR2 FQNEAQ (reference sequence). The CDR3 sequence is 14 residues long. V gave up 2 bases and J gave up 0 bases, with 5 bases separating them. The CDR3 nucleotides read TGTGCCAGCAGCTTAACTGACTCCTACAATGAGCAGTTCTTC. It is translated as CASSLTDSYNEQFF.

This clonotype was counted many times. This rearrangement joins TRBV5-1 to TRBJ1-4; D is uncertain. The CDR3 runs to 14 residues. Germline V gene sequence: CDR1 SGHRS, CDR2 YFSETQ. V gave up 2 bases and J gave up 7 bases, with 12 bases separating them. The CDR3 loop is CASSFSGSSEKLFF. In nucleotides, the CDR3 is TGCGCCAGCAGCTTTTCGGGGAGTAGTGAAAAACTGTTTTTT.

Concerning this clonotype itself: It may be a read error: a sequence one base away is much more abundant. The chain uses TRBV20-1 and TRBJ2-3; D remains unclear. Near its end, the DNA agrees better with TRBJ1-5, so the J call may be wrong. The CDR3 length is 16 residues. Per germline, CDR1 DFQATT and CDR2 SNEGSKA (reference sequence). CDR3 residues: CSAPLRRGPTSDTQHF. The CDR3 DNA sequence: TGCAGTGCCCCTCTCCGTCGGGGTCCTACATCAGATACGCAGCATTTT.

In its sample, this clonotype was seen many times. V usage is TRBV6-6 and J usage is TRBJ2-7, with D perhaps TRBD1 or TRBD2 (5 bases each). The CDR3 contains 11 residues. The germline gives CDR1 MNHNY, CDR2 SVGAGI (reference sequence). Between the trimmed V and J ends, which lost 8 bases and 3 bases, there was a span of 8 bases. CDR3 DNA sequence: TGTGCCAGCGGGGACCTCTACGAGCAGTACGTC. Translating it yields CASGDLYEQYV.